The rows below give T cell receptor beta chains drawn from one sample of a study of cytomegalovirus exposure and HLA in healthy donors. The method was immunoSEQ multiplex PCR; TCRdb's version includes in-frame clones alone and lacks a portion of them. The sample gives about 170,000 clones, roughly 85% of which show up once; 1% is in the top ten. The sequenced sample was PBMCs. These TCRs come from a boy between 2 and 15 years old in good health and CMV-seronegative. The CDR3 runs from the conserved cysteine through the conserved F or W. A D gene is named only where the DNA matches it firmly. Not all rows give a size; the values are once, few, many and, for expanded clones, a class.

>TRBJ1-1|few|-|TRBV19
TGTGCCAGTAGTATAGATCGGAGGGTATGGACTGAAGCTTTCTTT
CASSIDRRVWTEAFF
>TRBJ2-5|-|TRBD1|TRBV6-5
TGTGCCAGCAGTTGGGGGACAGGGGCAGAGACCCAGTACTTC
CASSWGTGAETQYF
>TRBJ2-5|-|TRBD1|TRBV27
TGTGCCAGCAGTCCCCCGGACAGGGAAGAGACCCAGTACTTC
CASSPPDREETQYF
>TRBJ2-3|-|-|TRBV4-1
TGCGCCAGCAGCCCCGACACAGGCACAGATACGCAGTATTTT
CASSPDTGTDTQYF
>TRBJ1-3|-|TRBD1|TRBV15
TGTGCCACCAGCCTAAGACAGGGAACTGGAGGAAACACCATATATTTT
CATSLRQGTGGNTIYF
>TRBJ2-7|-|TRBD2|TRBV27
TGTGCCAGCAGTCTCAGGACTAGCGGGAGACAATACGAGCAGTACTTC
CASSLRTSGRQYEQYF
>TRBJ2-3|-|TRBD2|TRBV7-9
TGTGCCAGCAGCTTAGCGGTCGGGACTAGCGGCTATACGCAGTATTTT
CASSLAVGTSGYTQYF
>TRBJ1-2|-|-|TRBV5-6
TGTGCCAGCAGCTTGAATGGTGTCTGGGGCAACTATGGCTACACCTTC
CASSLNGVWGNYGYTF
>TRBJ1-1|once|-|TRBV7-9
TGTGCCAGCAGCTTAGAGGGTCGGGGCACTGAAGCTTTCTTT
CASSLEGRGTEAFF
>TRBJ1-1|-|TRBD1|TRBV7-9
TGTGCCAGCAGCCCGGGACAGTACTACACTGAAGCTTTCTTT
CASSPGQYYTEAFF
>TRBJ2-5|once|-|TRBV2
TGTGCCAGCAGGACAGTCCAAGAGACCCAGTACTTC
CASRTVQETQYF
>TRBJ2-4|-|TRBD1|TRBV19
TGTGCCAGTAGGGGGACAGGGTTGAACATTCAGTACTTC
CASRGTGLNIQYF
>TRBJ2-7|-|-|TRBV7-3
TGTGCCAGCAGCTTAGCGGGGAGCTCCTACGAGCAGTACTTC
CASSLAGSSYEQYF
>TRBJ2-3|-|-|TRBV28
TGTGCCAGCAGTCCCCTCAGATCTACGCAGTATTTT
CASSPLRSTQYF
>TRBJ2-7|-|TRBD2|TRBV5-1
TGCGCCAGCAGCAAACTGGGGACTAGCTACGAGCAGTACTTC
CASSKLGTSYEQYF
>TRBJ2-3|few|-|TRBV6-5
TGTGCCAGCAGTTACGGGGGGATAACCTCCACAGATACGCAGTATTTT
CASSYGGITSTDTQYF
>TRBJ1-1|-|-|TRBV5-1
TGCGCCAGCAGCTTGGCCGCGAGGAACACTGAAGCTTTCTTT
CASSLAARNTEAFF
>TRBJ2-2|-|-|TRBV5-1
TGCGCATCTAAGCCGGTTTTCACCGGGGAGCTGTTTTTT
CASKPVFTGELFF
>TRBJ2-5|-|-|TRBV19
TGTGCCAGTAGCCCCGGGACATACCAAGAGACCCAGTACTTC
CASSPGTYQETQYF
>TRBJ2-4|-|TRBD1|TRBV5-1
TGCGCCAGCAGCTTGCGACAGGGGACGGACATTCAGTACTTC
CASSLRQGTDIQYF
>TRBJ2-1|once|TRBD1|TRBV15
TGTGCCACCAGCAGAGTACACAGGGGCTACAATGAGCAGTTCTTC
CATSRVHRGYNEQFF
>TRBJ1-3|-|-|TRBV6-5
TGTGCCAGCAGTTACGGGCGCAGAGATGGAAACACCATATATTTT
CASSYGRRDGNTIYF